Included here is one TCR beta chain sequence, with context. There is no known antigen for this receptor. Base qualities are not recorded, but no much larger clone differs from it by a single base. The cohort was made up of roughly 670 healthy bone marrow donors. Cohort members were all nominally healthy when sampled, although unrecorded immune exposures were likely present. The donor was CMV seronegative and belonged to the group of 352 seronegative cohort members. Each donor provided a peripheral blood sample, and peripheral blood mononuclear cells were used for TCR beta sequencing. The Qiagen DNeasy Blood Extraction Kit was used to extract genomic DNA from the blood cell samples. The data stem from a study of cytomegalovirus exposure and HLA in healthy donors (dated by TCRdb to about 2017). Notes on the research overall: An earlier analysis of approximately 550 of the donors reported 250 to 300 Gb of sequence data and some 120 million unique TCR beta sequences from 150 million to 200 million T cells. Around 320 gigabases of sequencing data and approximately 85 million unique TCR sequences were included in an early release covering roughly 700 HLA-typed donors. The genetic ancestry cluster associated with self-reported Caucasian donors included over 65% of the 300 to 450 genotyped donors. The study was designed to test whether signatures of past pathogen exposure could be identified by cataloging public T cell receptors. The T cell repertoires of about 700 subjects were profiled by immunosequencing and related to cytomegalovirus serostatus. A separate validation cohort of 90 to 150 different subjects was used in addition to the approximately 670-subject first cohort. To predict cytomegalovirus infection status, the study combined high-throughput TCR immunosequencing, statistical association of individual TCRs with disease status, and machine learning. To study patterns of TCR occurrence, a later analysis re-analyzed previously published TCR beta repertoires from under 750 donors and added high-resolution HLA genotyping. Rather than using new phenotypic data, the later analysis identified candidate immune exposures from TCR beta sequences and from how often those sequences occurred across donors. An earlier analysis of a few hundred of the donors applied high-throughput TCR beta sequencing to assess whether each TCR beta V gene segment acted as functional or pseudogenic. Donor age, sex, ethnicity and CMV serostatus were compiled together with the repertoire data. A later genetic analysis used genome-wide SNP genotypes for 398 of the 666 donors, treating that subset as a discovery cohort. Every repertoire in the discovery cohort had been generated on one and the same sequencing platform. HLA typing covered class I and class II loci at four-digit resolution. Typing coverage varied by locus: roughly 629-640 donors for A, B, C, DRB1 and DQB1; more than 500 for DQA1; 600 to 610 for DPA1; 450 to 480 for DPB1. Because of strong linkage in the cohort, roughly five DR-DQ haplotypes were treated as single units for association and clustering. Among some 410 genotyped donors of the cohort, an average of 235,054 unique TCR beta nucleotide sequences were sequenced per donor, 15% to 20% of them non-productive.

Overall study results and their limits: Only TCR beta chains were sequenced in this cohort, and the absence of alpha or paired-chain data limited detectable features. The earlier analysis of around 600 of the donors excluded some 16 rarely observed V segments, including chromosome 9 orphons, because counts were too low. A later genetic analysis reported fewer N-insertions in productive TCRs among donors in an Asian-associated ancestry cluster than the roughly 700-donor mean. Assigning TCR associations to individual alleles was difficult when HLA alleles, especially DR and DQ, strongly co-occurred. A later analysis found that TCR association rates varied across HLA loci, with DRB1 alleles showing the most associated TCRs and HLA-C alleles the fewest. Specific HLA alleles were associated with about 17,000 TCR beta sequences at a false discovery rate of 0.05 in a later analysis. HLA typing was unavailable for some donors at each locus, so association tests used only the typed subset. A total of 150 to 200 TCR beta chains were listed by the study as associated with cytomegalovirus. In a later genetic analysis, a missense DCLRE1C variant was associated with V-gene and J-gene trimming of TCR beta chains, and the association was replicated in an independent cohort. An earlier analysis of approximately 590 of the donors showed that most TCR beta V segments appeared in productive rearrangements either about 87% or about 30% of the time, which broadly matched IMGT annotations. In a later analysis, several top co-occurrence clusters were reported to appear linked to parvovirus B19, influenza, CMV and Epstein-Barr virus. The only immune exposure information available for the cohort was CMV serostatus. In a later analysis, most CMV-associated TCR beta chains were found to appear HLA-restricted, with HLA associations seemingly driven largely by CMV exposure. Compared with equally common non-associated chains, HLA-associated TCR beta chains in a later analysis were more clonally expanded and had lower generation probabilities. Sequencing depth was assumed to be roughly uniform across donors in the presence/absence analyses, though that assumption may not hold. The classifier was reported to diagnose cytomegalovirus status with high specificity and sensitivity in both the original cohort and the validation cohort. It was suggested by the authors that the approach could potentially be generalized to other disease states and immunological phenotypes. A further reported finding was that TCR beta sequences accurately predicted the HLA-A and HLA-B alleles for most subjects in the first cohort. Correlated functional status among segregating V segments might be attributable to linkage disequilibrium, but an unknown experimental factor could not be ruled out. Some IMGT-functional V segments, including TRBV6-2 and TRBV6-3, could not be told apart with the 87-base-pair reads, so those segments were excluded. Across donors, most TCR sequences were observed very rarely, whereas some public TCRs were present in many individuals. A group of highly shared sequence variants was considered likely to be a technical artifact of the sequencing pipeline. In vitro tests confirmed that a few of the cytomegalovirus-associated TCR beta chains recognize cytomegalovirus antigens.

To prepare the library, the immunoSEQ multiplex PCR assay was applied. The multiplex PCR relied on a mix of 60 forward primers for TCR Vbeta segments and 13 reverse primers for TCR Jbeta segments. The CDR3 region of rearranged TCR beta genes was amplified from genomic DNA by a multiplex PCR assay. On the Illumina HiSeq System, the amplified TCR beta libraries were sequenced as 87-base-pair reads. From the authors' description of their analysis: A later analysis tallied 75 million to 85 million unique TCR beta chains across the roughly 610 repertoires, and roughly 11 million of those chains were shared by two or more donors. Raw reads were error-corrected and collapsed into unique sequences with a nearest-neighbor algorithm that merged closely related sequences to remove PCR and sequencing errors. Alignment of CDR3 sequences to IMGT reference sequences was used to assign V, D and J gene segments. For a sequence to be retained, at least a six-nucleotide match to both a V gene segment and a J gene segment was required. A rearrangement was called productive if the CDR3 had no stop codons and remained in frame with V and J, and every other rearrangement was called non-productive. Following IMGT convention, CDR3 was defined as the stretch from the second conserved V-encoded cysteine to the conserved J-encoded phenylalanine. Sequences without an unambiguous match to a single V gene segment were excluded from the earlier analysis of about 640 of the donors. An earlier analysis of approximately 590 of the donors classified V segments as functional when productive rearrangements were above 56.7% and as segregating when the standard deviation between donors was above 5%. To diagnose cytomegalovirus status from the catalog of TCR beta chain sequences, a statistical classification framework was built. In a later analysis, TCR nucleotide sequences were compared against IMGT/GENE-DB human TR gene sequences so that V and J genes could be assigned. In a later analysis, CDR3 sequences and most-parsimonious VDJ recombination scenarios were assigned using the TCRdist pipeline. A later analysis defined each TCR beta chain by its CDR3 amino acid sequence plus V-gene family, and excluded reads lacking a unique V-gene family. A later analysis removed roughly 590 highly shared, low-generation-probability nucleotide sequences to deal with suspected cross-contamination and a sequencing artifact. For each public chain, a later analysis derived a clonal expansion index from normalized ranks of inferred template counts within each repertoire. In a later analysis, generation probabilities were computed using a VDJ recombination model fitted to out-of-frame rearrangements, and the results were checked against IGoR. In a later analysis, TCR-TCR, TCR-HLA and TCR-CMV co-occurrence was scored with hypergeometric tests, and a repertoire-size bias correction was applied to TCR pairs. In a later analysis, false discovery rates were estimated by permuting HLA or CMV assignments 20 times. A later analysis grouped co-occurring TCRs with DBSCAN, adding TCRdist sequence similarity when clustering within HLA-allele-positive subsets. Repertoires with fewer than 30,000 or more than 120,000 public chains were left out of co-occurrence clustering, as were four to six repertoires with anomalous nucleotide sharing. Imported from immuneACCESS, the table was reduced by TCRdb to in-frame sequences with V and J called. These copies leave out some clones; in studies compared against another copy, an unresolved V gene accounts for under half, and the cause of the remainder is not known. V and J calls and clone size are copied from that table; D and trimming were computed from the DNA. The sample includes tens of thousands of clones, with about 88% observed a single time. In total, the top ten clones hold roughly 2% of the sample.

For CDR1 and CDR2, the germline V gene lists MDHEN and SYDVKM. Deletion took 3 bases off V and 8 bases off J, with a span of 9 bases between the germline ends. Taken from cysteine to phenylalanine, the CDR3 has 12 residues. Only the CDR3 part of the read is kept: 36 bases, read in frame from the first base. The sample comprised PBMCs. This sequence uses TRBV28 and TRBJ2-3; no D gene is confidently identified. The receptor was isolated from a man between 18 and 35 years old in good health and CMV-seronegative. CDR3 loop: CASSFGSGTQYF. The nucleotide sequence reads as follows: TGTGCCAGCAGTTTTGGGTCGGGTACGCAGTATTTT.